Presented here are 32 T cell receptor beta chains from one specimen sequenced in a study of cytomegalovirus exposure and HLA in healthy donors. In the PCR, 60 Vbeta and 13 Jbeta primers were used. Only in-frame clones appear in the TCRdb table, and some are missing; sequencing was by immunoSEQ multiplex PCR. The sample holds more than 110,000 clones, approximately 73% seen once. Sequencing input: PBMCs. These receptors all stem from a human donor in good health.

V is TRBV6-1 and J is TRBJ1-1, with a tentative D call TRBD1 (6 bases). Looked up from germline, CDR1 is MNHNS and CDR2 is SASEGT. The length of the CDR3 is 14 residues. V was pared by 7 bases and J by 7 bases, with 19 bases between. CDR3 coding DNA: TGTGCCAGCACCGAGGGGGGGACAAGTTGTGAAGCTTTCTTT. Translating it yields CASTEGGTSCEAFF.

The chain carries TRBV4-1 and TRBJ1-5, with 10 nucleotides matching TRBD1. Germline V gives CDR1 MGHRA, CDR2 YSYEKL. The trim removed 1 base at V and 9 bases at J, leaving 3 bases unmatched. The CDR3 consists of 14 residues. This CDR3 is CASSQGGTGVPQHF. CDR3 DNA sequence: TGCGCCAGCAGCCAAGGTGGGACAGGGGTGCCCCAGCATTTT.

This chain joins TRBV7-9 and TRBJ1-2; D unresolved. Germline-derived CDR1 and CDR2 are SEHNR and FQNEAQ (reference sequence). Deletions cut 4 bases from V and 2 bases from J, with 8 bases between. The CDR3 is 13 residues long. The CDR3 spells CASSSGRNYGYTF. The CDR3 bases are TGTGCCAGCAGCTCCGGCAGGAACTATGGCTACACCTTC.

The rearrangement joins TRBV6-5 to TRBJ2-2, with D uncertain. V lost 5 bases, J lost 7 bases, and 17 bases lay in between. The CDR3 runs 15 residues. CDR1 and CDR2 (germline): MNHEY, SVGAGI. The CDR3 DNA follows: TGTGCCAGCAGTCCATCGTGGGTACGGAGCGGGGAGCTGTTTTTT. Translation gives CASSPSWVRSGELFF.

This clone was detected once. The chain couples TRBV9 to TRBJ1-2; D not certain. The ends were cut back, 6 bases at V and 2 bases at J, with 14 bases in the middle. This CDR3 spans 14 amino acids. CDR1 SGDLS and CDR2 YYNGEE come from the germline V gene. The CDR3, as DNA: TGTGCCAGCACCCGGGAGGGTTCCAACTATGGCTACACCTTC. This sequence encodes CASTREGSNYGYTF.

This chain connects TRBV30 to TRBJ1-2; 10 bases are shared with TRBD1. CDR1 is GTSNPN and CDR2 is SVGIG in the germline V gene (reference sequence). The CDR3 has 18 amino acids. Trimming cost V 0 bases and J 3 bases; bases outside gene matches: 13. The DNA for the CDR3 is TGTGCCTGGAGTGTTTTACGGGGACAGGGGATCGTAGACTATGGCTACACCTTC. Residues: CAWSVLRGQGIVDYGYTF.

V is TRBV18 and J is TRBJ2-7; TRBD1 aligns across 7 bases. Unmatched junction bases numbered 8, after V lost 6 bases and J lost 6 bases. The CDR3 runs to 13 residues. In germline, CDR1 is KGHSH, CDR2 LQKENI. The CDR3 region has the DNA TGTGCCAGCTCCCCTCAACAGGGGCGCGAGCAGTACTTC. This encodes CASSPQQGREQYF.

The chain combines TRBV4-1 with TRBJ2-1, with D maybe TRBD2 (6 bases). Germline assignment: CDR1 MGHRA and CDR2 YSYEKL. With 1 base removed from V and 5 bases from J, the gap between germline ends came to 12 bases. The CDR3 is 15 amino acids. CDR3 amino acids: CASSQGLARHNEQFF. CDR3 coding DNA: TGCGCCAGCAGCCAAGGGCTAGCGAGACACAATGAGCAGTTCTTC.

The V and J genes are TRBV5-1 and TRBJ2-3; 8 bases align to TRBD1. Losses at the gene ends were 4 bases for V and 2 bases for J; bases not matched to a gene: 9. This CDR3 region has 16 residues. CDR1 and CDR2 (germline): SGHRS, YFSETQ. The CDR3 reads CASSHARTGLTDTQYF. The DNA for the CDR3 is TGCGCCAGCAGCCACGCGCGGACAGGGCTCACAGATACGCAGTATTTT. Full variable domain (rest looked up from reference TRBV5-1 and TRBJ2-3): KAGVTQTPRYLIKTRGQQVTLSCSPISGHRSVSWYQQTPGQGLQFLFEYFSETQRNKGNFPGRFSGRQFSNSRSEMNVSTLELGDSALYLCASSHARTGLTDTQYFGPGTRLTVL.

The chain joins TRBV2 to TRBJ2-6; D might be TRBD2 (5 bases). V shed 7 bases and J shed 10 bases, with 11 bases lying between them. The CDR3 sequence is 12 residues long. Per the germline V gene, CDR1 is SNHLY and CDR2 is FYNNEI. CDR3 nucleotide sequence: TGTGCCAGCACGAGGGTCGGGAACGTCCTGACTTTC. This translates into CASTRVGNVLTF.

The V call is TRBV6-1, the J call TRBJ1-5; D is unclear. Germline CDR1 MNHNS, CDR2 SASEGT. There are 14 residues in the CDR3. V was pared by 5 bases and J by 1 base, with 9 bases between. The CDR3 sequence is CASSLRQSNQPQHF. CDR3 bases: TGTGCCAGCAGTTTACGACAAAGCAATCAGCCCCAGCATTTT.

The V gene is TRBV7-8, the J gene TRBJ2-3; TRBD2 matches at 13 bases. CDR1 and CDR2 (germline): SGHVS, FQNEAQ. The CDR3 spans 18 residues. V lost 5 bases to trimming and J lost 3 bases; unmatched junction nucleotides: 11. CDR3 residues: CASSMRSGTSGETDTQYF. The CDR3 DNA reads as TGTGCCAGCAGCATGAGATCCGGGACTAGCGGGGAAACAGATACGCAGTATTTT.

This chain connects TRBV7-8 to TRBJ1-1; no reliable D call. The CDR3 is made up of 16 amino acids. V was trimmed by 5 bases and J by 3 bases, leaving 19 bases between them. The germline CDR1 and CDR2 sequences are SGHVS and FQNEAQ. For the CDR3, the DNA is TGTGCCAGCAGCCAAGACGGGCGTCGGAGGGACACTGAAGCTTTCTTT. Translation: CASSQDGRRRDTEAFF.

This clone has a single count. This chain uses TRBV28 with TRBJ2-7, with 7 bases matching TRBD1. Losses at the gene ends were 6 bases for V and 3 bases for J; bases not matched to a gene: 11. Germline V gene sequence: CDR1 MDHEN, CDR2 SYDVKM. CDR3 length: 15 residues. The CDR3 is CASRQFPGQFYEQYF. The CDR3 nucleotides read TGTGCCAGCAGACAATTCCCGGGACAGTTCTACGAGCAGTACTTC.

There are a few counts of this clone. V is TRBV7-8 and J is TRBJ1-1; D ambiguous. The V end was cut by 3 bases, the J end by 1 base, with 6 bases between. The CDR3 contains 13 residues. The germline gives CDR1 SGHVS, CDR2 FQNEAQ. The CDR3 sequence is CASSFAENTEAFF. The CDR3 nucleotides are TGTGCCAGCAGCTTTGCAGAGAACACTGAAGCTTTCTTT.

The J gene is TRBJ2-1, the V gene TRBV4-2; D may be TRBD2 (6 bases). V was clipped by 1 base and J by 10 bases, with 11 bases between them. CDR3 length equals 13 residues. Germline lookup yields CDR1 LGHNA and CDR2 YNFKEQ. CDR3 in DNA: TGTGCCAGCAGCCAAGGAGGGGAGGACGAGCAGTTCTTC. Translating it yields CASSQGGEDEQFF.

This clone occurred once. The chain is built from TRBV6-4 and TRBJ2-3, with 7 bases fitting TRBD2. The V and J ends lost 0 bases and 2 bases, in that order; junction bases with no gene match: 2. The V gene's germline CDR1 is MRHNA and CDR2 SNTAGT. CDR3 length equals 15 residues. For the CDR3, the DNA is TGTGCCAGCAGTGACTCGGGGGGGGACACAGATACGCAGTATTTT. Residues: CASSDSGGDTDTQYF.

This clone has only one observation. The V and J genes are TRBV2 and TRBJ1-5; D remains unclear. CDR1 is SNHLY, CDR2 FYNNEI, per germline. V was cut by 2 bases and J by 1 base, with 9 bases left in between. The CDR3 extends over 15 amino acids. Written as DNA, the CDR3 is TGTGCCAGCAGTGAACTTGCGGGGAGCAATCAGCCCCAGCATTTT. It encodes CASSELAGSNQPQHF.

This clone was counted once. The genes are TRBV4-2 and TRBJ1-2; D may be TRBD1 (6 bases). Germline CDR1 LGHNA, CDR2 YNFKEQ. The CDR3 has 15 residues. V was clipped by 8 bases and J by 3 bases, with 19 bases between them. DNA of the CDR3: TGTGCCAGCCAAACATATAGAGGGGGAGACTATGGCTACACCTTC. Translation gives CASQTYRGGDYGYTF.

This rearrangement joins TRBV2 to TRBJ1-5, with a possible D match to TRBD1 (5 bases). The CDR3 runs to 15 residues. The V and J ends lost 5 bases and 3 bases respectively, with 14 bases between them. In germline, CDR1 is SNHLY, CDR2 FYNNEI. The CDR3 bases are TGTGCCAGCAGTTCCGGGGGACGGTACAATCAGCCCCAGCATTTT. Translating it yields CASSSGGRYNQPQHF.

The chain uses TRBV28 and TRBJ1-1; a possible D gene is TRBD1 (5 bases). CDR3 length equals 15 residues. Germline V lookup: CDR1 MDHEN, CDR2 SYDVKM. Trimming stripped 1 base from V and 5 bases from J, with 14 bases between. CDR3 protein: CASSLFLGVGTEAFF. The DNA of the CDR3 is TGTGCCAGCAGTTTATTTTTAGGGGTAGGGACTGAAGCTTTCTTT.

This sequence joins TRBV6-5 and TRBJ2-3; D perhaps matches TRBD2 (5 bases). The CDR3 has 15 amino acids. Trimming took 6 bases from V and 6 from J, leaving 19 bases between them. The germline CDR1 and CDR2 sequences are MNHEY and SVGAGI. The CDR3 bases are TGTGCCAGCAGCCCGGGTCGGCGGGTATACGATACGCAGTATTTT. It specifies CASSPGRRVYDTQYF.

This clone was seen more than once but under ten times. The chain couples TRBV29-1 to TRBJ1-2; 7 bases map to TRBD1. The V gene's germline CDR1 is SQVTM and CDR2 ANQGSEA. The CDR3 is made up of 14 amino acids. V shed 0 bases, J shed 4 bases, and the junction held 5 bases outside the gene matches. The DNA for the CDR3 is TGCAGCGTTGAAGAACCCGGGACAGCCTATGGCTACACCTTC. Residues: CSVEEPGTAYGYTF.

V usage is TRBV2 and J usage is TRBJ1-4; 9 bases map to TRBD1. The germline V gene has CDR1 SNHLY and CDR2 FYNNEI. J gave up 6 bases and V 1 base, and 3 bases lay outside the gene matches. This CDR3 is built from 15 residues. The CDR3 here is CASSEVGQGHEKLFF. DNA for the CDR3: TGTGCCAGCAGTGAAGTGGGACAGGGTCATGAAAAACTGTTTTTT. The variable domain in full, completed from reference TRBV2 and TRBJ1-4, reads EPEVTQTPSHQVTQMGQEVILRCVPISNHLYFYWYRQILGQKVEFLVSFYNNEISEKSEIFDDQFSVERPDGSNFTLKIRSTKLEDSAMYFCASSEVGQGHEKLFFGSGTQLSVL.

The chain joins TRBV6-1 to TRBJ2-1; TRBD2 matches 9 bases. In germline, CDR1 is MNHNS, CDR2 SASEGT. J gave up 7 bases and V 3 bases, and 7 bases lay outside the gene matches. This CDR3 is built from 15 residues. CDR3 DNA: TGTGCCAGCAGTGAGATCGCGGGGGGGAGGAATGAGCAGTTCTTC. It is translated as CASSEIAGGRNEQFF.

The V and J genes are TRBV29-1 and TRBJ1-4; tentatively, D is TRBD1 (6 bases). The germline gives CDR1 SQVTM, CDR2 ANQGSEA. The CDR3 contains 12 residues. With 4 bases removed from V and 12 bases from J, the gap between germline ends came to 15 bases. As DNA, the CDR3 is TGCAGCGTTGGGACAGCTTATGGTGAACTGTTTTTT. This encodes CSVGTAYGELFF.

With regard to this clone: The junction does not match germline at one end; this may be a read error. The V call is TRBV28, the J call TRBJ1-2; 12 bases line up with TRBD1. The CDR3 is 16 residues long. Looked up from germline, CDR1 is MDHEN and CDR2 is SYDVKM. In DNA form, the CDR3 reads TGTGCCAGCAGTTTGGGACAGGGGGCGGTTGACTATGGCTACCCCTTC. Translation: CASSLGQGAVDYGYPF.

This clone turned up a few times. The rearrangement uses TRBV4-1 and TRBJ2-3; 9 bases fit TRBD2. The J segment lost 3 bases and the V segment lost 3 bases, leaving 4 bases of the junction unmatched. The germline V gene encodes CDR1 MGHRA and CDR2 YSYEKL. The CDR3 covers 15 residues. CDR3 DNA sequence: TGCGCCAGCAGCCAGGGGACTAGCTTAACAGATACGCAGTATTTT. Protein sequence: CASSQGTSLTDTQYF.

This clone was seen only once. The rearrangement uses TRBV27 and TRBJ1-5; weak D call: TRBD1 (6 bases). Per the germline V gene, CDR1 is MNHEY and CDR2 is SMNVEV (reference sequence). The CDR3 spans 15 residues. V was pared by 3 bases and J by 4 bases, with 13 bases between. Here the CDR3 reads CASSFGGAGNQPQHF. CDR3 sequence (DNA): TGTGCCAGCAGTTTCGGGGGGGCGGGTAATCAGCCCCAGCATTTT.

This CDR3 is CASSLDTSHNEQFF. DNA for the CDR3: TGTGCCAGCAGCTTAGATACCAGTCACAATGAGCAGTTCTTC. The chain links TRBV7-9 to TRBJ2-1; no reliable D call. CDR3 length equals 14 residues. V lost 1 base to trimming and J lost 5 bases, with 9 bases between them. Germline V CDR1 and CDR2: SEHNR, FQNEAQ (reference sequence). The full variable domain, its missing parts supplied by reference TRBV7-9 and TRBJ2-1, is DTGVSQNPRHKITKRGQNVTFRCDPISEHNRLYWYRQTLGQGPEFLTYFQNEAQLEKSRLLSDRFSAERPKGSFSTLEIQRTEQGDSAMYLCASSLDTSHNEQFFGPGTRLTVL.

The rearrangement joins TRBV14 to TRBJ2-7, with TRBD2 matching 9 bases. In germline, CDR1 is SGHDN, CDR2 FVKESK. The CDR3 runs to 16 residues. Losses at the gene ends were 1 base for V and 2 bases for J; bases not matched to a gene: 6. CDR3 DNA sequence: TGTGCCAGCAGCCAAGTTGAGACTAGCGGTACCTACGAGCAGTACTTC. Amino acids: CASSQVETSGTYEQYF.

The chain employs TRBV6-6 and TRBJ2-5; D is ambiguous. The J call is uncertain, as TRBJ2-7 better fits the DNA end. Germline CDR1 MNHNY, CDR2 SVGAGI (reference sequence). The CDR3 is made up of 11 amino acids. CDR3 region: CASSYVYEQYF. The CDR3 bases are TGTGCCAGCAGTTACGTCTACGAGCAGTACTTC.